This T cell receptor (beta chain) came from a study of shared clonotypes between healthy human individuals. Study-level background: A donor's plate count was three for CD4 naive and three for CD4 memory; CD8 naive had two and CD8 memory one.

Libraries were prepared by immunoSEQ multiplex PCR; TCRdb keeps only in-frame clonotypes and omits some of them. Here the sample spans roughly 2 million clones, approximately 96% being singletons. This clone was detected only once. Its target is unknown. CDR3 length equals 14 residues. The junction had 8 bases not matched to a gene; V was cut back by 5 bases and J by 6 bases. From germline, CDR1 is SGHVS and CDR2 FNYEAQ. Study-wide results and limits: Compared with clonotypes that all four donors shared, non-shared clonotypes had lower generation probabilities.

This receptor was obtained from a man between 18 and 35 years old in good health. Sequenced input: naive CD4+ T cells sorted from blood. Regarding subset: CD45RA+ positively selected. The chain joins TRBV7-6 to TRBJ2-5; 8 bases are shared with TRBD1. This CDR3 is CASSAAGGRQTQYF. CDR3 nucleotides: TGTGCCAGCAGCGCCGCAGGGGGCAGACAGACCCAGTACTTC.